These T cell receptor beta chains were read from a single sample in a study of cytomegalovirus exposure and HLA in healthy donors. Repertoires were generated with immunoSEQ multiplex PCR, while TCRdb's copy carries only in-frame clones and drops some. This table lists 130,000 or so clones. Sequences were obtained from PBMCs. Receptors originate from a young woman in good health and CMV-seronegative. CDR3s include the opening cysteine and the closing phenylalanine or tryptophan. A D gene is named only where the DNA matches it firmly.

>TRBJ2-4|TRBV27|TRBD1
TGTGCCAGCAGCCGGGACAGGGCCCTGCACATTCAGTACTTC
CASSRDRALHIQYF
>TRBJ1-2|TRBV6-4|NA
TGTGCCACCTCCTCGGGGATCTATGGCTACACCTTC
CATSSGIYGYTF
>TRBJ2-6|TRBV18|TRBD2
TGTGCCAGCTCATCCTCACGATTAGCGGGAGGCCTCTCTGGGGCCAACGTCCTGACTTTC
CASSSSRLAGGLSGANVLTF
>TRBJ1-1|TRBV29-1|TRBD1
TGCAGCGTATTAGATGACAGGGGGAACACTGAAGCTTTCTTT
CSVLDDRGNTEAFF
>TRBJ1-1|TRBV19|NA
TGTGCCAGTAGTGCGGGCGGGACTGAAGCTTTCTTT
CASSAGGTEAFF
>TRBJ1-1|TRBV7-3|TRBD1
TGTGCCAGCAGCTTAGGAGGGGGCATGAACACTGAAGCTTTCTTT
CASSLGGGMNTEAFF
>TRBJ2-7|TRBV27|TRBD2
TGTGCCAGCAGTAAAGGGGGGACTAGCGGGAGGGCCGTTTTCGAGCAGTACTTC
CASSKGGTSGRAVFEQYF
>TRBJ2-7|TRBV4-1|TRBD2
TGCGCCAGCAGCCAAGATACTAGCGGGAGGAGCTCCTACGAGCAGTACTTC
CASSQDTSGRSSYEQYF
>TRBJ2-7|TRBV27|NA
TGTGCCAGCAGTCATGGGCGGGATCTCGACGAGCAGTACTTC
CASSHGRDLDEQYF
>TRBJ2-7|TRBV7-9|NA
TGTGCCAGCAGCCAATCGGACGAGCAGTACTTC
CASSQSDEQYF